Presented here are 5 T cell receptor beta chains from one specimen sequenced in a study of cytomegalovirus exposure and HLA in healthy donors. 60 Vbeta and 13 Jbeta primers were used in PCR. The assay was immunoSEQ multiplex PCR, and TCRdb's table has in-frame clones only and misses some. The data contain under 150,000 clones, around 80% of them singletons. The specimen sequenced was PBMCs. The receptors originated from a woman in her forties or fifties in good health and CMV-seropositive.

The chain has TRBV6-6 and TRBJ1-2; 12 bases are a match to TRBD1. CDR1 and CDR2 from the germline V gene are MNHNY and SVGAGI (reference sequence). V lost 6 bases to trimming and J lost 8 bases; unmatched junction nucleotides: 7. The CDR3 runs 14 residues. CDR3 sequence reads: CASRAPGTGGGYTF. CDR3 bases: TGTGCCAGCAGGGCCCCCGGGACAGGGGGCGGCTACACCTTC.

The rearrangement uses TRBV30 and TRBJ2-7; the match to TRBD2 covers 10 bases. With V trimmed by 5 bases and J by 4 bases, 11 bases remained unmatched. The CDR3 is made up of 15 amino acids. Germline V gives CDR1 GTSNPN, CDR2 SVGIG (reference sequence). The CDR3 DNA reads as TGTGCCTGGGACCGGGGAGCGGGAGGGCCGTACGAGCAGTACTTC. Amino acids: CAWDRGAGGPYEQYF.

V is TRBV9 and J is TRBJ2-3, with 9 bases fitting TRBD2. The germline gives CDR1 SGDLS, CDR2 YYNGEE. This CDR3 contains 14 residues. The junction had 10 bases not matched to a gene; V was cut back by 9 bases and J by 5 bases. CDR3 bases: TGTGCCACCTCAAGGCGGGAGGGCCAAGATACGCAGTATTTT. Translated: CATSRREGQDTQYF.

To note about this clone: Its ends do not fully match the called genes, so a read error is possible. The chain links TRBV7-9 to TRBJ1-1; D is uncertain. The germline V gene encodes CDR1 SEHNR and CDR2 FQNEAQ (reference sequence). The CDR3 is 14 residues long. The CDR3 DNA is TGTTCCAGCAGTTCTGCGGGTGGAAACACTGAAGCTTTCTTT. The encoded protein is CSSSSAGGNTEAFF. Variable domain in full (rest from reference TRBV7-9 and TRBJ1-1): DTGVSQNPRHKITKRGQNVTFRCDPISEHNRLYWYRQTLGQGPEFLTYFQNEAQLEKSRLLSDRFSAERPKGSFSTLEIQRTEQGDSAMYLCSSSSAGGNTEAFFGQGTRLTVV.

The chain employs TRBV2 and TRBJ2-7; unclear D gene. Trimming removed 6 bases from V and 7 bases from J, with 13 bases in between. CDR3 length equals 12 residues. CDR1 is SNHLY, CDR2 FYNNEI, per germline. CDR3 coding DNA: TGTGCCAGCAGATTTGTGGCAGGTGAGCAGTACTTC. Amino acid sequence: CASRFVAGEQYF.